The clone carrying this T cell receptor (beta chain) was recorded at least ten times. No antigen is known for it. Researchers took RNA transcripts and amplified the TCR beta CDR3 regions from them. HTBI primers were employed in a first-round RT-PCR of the TCR CDR3. TCRdb re-called the multiplex PCR reads through MiXCR, storing one row per CDR3 protein. The profile shows roughly 560,000 distinct CDR3 sequences, approximately 15% of them singletons. These data belong to a study of T cells in Graves' hyperthyroidism and ophthalmopathy. Overall study results and limits: Most thyroid clonotypes with frequency above 0.001 were detected in blood.

Sequenced sample: blood. This receptor was obtained from a woman between 40 and 55 years old with Graves' ophthalmopathy.

The CDR3 loop reads CASSSQGQGEEAFF. The CDR3 bases are TGTGCCAGCAGTTCCCAAGGACAGGGGGAGGAAGCTTTCTTT. The chain joins TRBV28 to TRBJ1-1; TRBD1 matches 10 bases. V was pared by 4 bases and J by 8 bases, with 7 bases of the junction left unmatched. The CDR3 consists of 14 residues. Germline assignment: CDR1 MDHEN and CDR2 SYDVKM.